This TCR beta chain stems from a study of blood T cell repertoires in COVID-19. About the study: From T cells, B-cell-depleted T cells, or PBMCs came the material, which was cDNA or gDNA.

Assay: immunoSEQ multiplex PCR; the TCRdb copy retains only in-frame clones and omits some. The sample lists about 200,000 clones, 86% occurring once. Which cohort a participant joined came from the clinical history participants gave. V trimming: 2 bases; J trimming: 3 bases; junction bases outside the gene matches: 2. CDR3 length equals 14 residues. Germline V gives CDR1 KGHSH, CDR2 LQKENI. The J gene is TRBJ2-3, the V gene TRBV18, with 7 bases identical to TRBD1. This receptor was obtained from a man between 40 and 49 years old with acute COVID-19. Sequenced: PBMCs or T cells enriched from blood (not recorded which). CDR3: CASSPGTATDTQYF. The CDR3 nucleotides read TGTGCCAGCTCACCAGGGACAGCAACAGATACGCAGTATTTT.